A selection of T cell receptor beta chains follows, all from one sample in a study of shared clonotypes between healthy human individuals. Produced via immunoSEQ multiplex PCR; TCRdb's table is partial and in-frame only. The table includes 400,000 to 500,000 clones, about three quarters detected once. Sequencing input: PBMCs. These receptors were taken from a woman in her thirties or forties in good health. Some clones in this sample may be carry-over from other donors' samples. Each CDR3 is given with its conserved first and last residue. The D gene is left open where the match is weak. Rows give clone size only sometimes, using once, few, many, or a class for an expanded clone.

clone size,J gene,D gene,V gene,CDR3 DNA,CDR3 protein
-,TRBJ2-5,TRBD2,TRBV28,TGTGCCAGCAGTTCCCCCGTAGCGGGGGGTGGGACCCAGTACTTC,CASSSPVAGGGTQYF
-,TRBJ2-5,TRBD2,TRBV6-5,TGTGCCAGCAGGTCACTAGCGGACCAAGAGACCCAGTACTTC,CASRSLADQETQYF
few,TRBJ2-7,TRBD2,TRBV4-1,TGCGCCAGCAGCCGGCTAGCGGATACCTACGAGCAGTACTTC,CASSRLADTYEQYF
few,TRBJ2-1,TRBD2,TRBV9,TGTGCCAGCAGCCGAGGGAGGGACGCCTACAATGAGCAGTTCTTC,CASSRGRDAYNEQFF
-,TRBJ2-7,-,TRBV15,TGTGCCACCAGCACCGGGACAACCTACGAGCAGTACTTC,CATSTGTTYEQYF
-,TRBJ2-3,TRBD2,TRBV7-3,TGTGCCAGCAGCTTAGTGGCGGGAGGGAGCACAGATACGCAGTATTTT,CASSLVAGGSTDTQYF
-,TRBJ1-1,TRBD1,TRBV28,TGTGCCAGCAGTTACAGGGGGCGTGGCACTGAAGCTTTCTTT,CASSYRGRGTEAFF
-,TRBJ1-4,-,TRBV19,TGTGCCAGTCTCGGACGGGGCAGGGGTGAGGAAAAACTGTTTTTT,CASLGRGRGEEKLFF
-,TRBJ2-5,-,TRBV19,TGTGCCAGTAGTATTGCCGGGGCGGAGACCCAGTACTTC,CASSIAGAETQYF
-,TRBJ2-1,TRBD2,TRBV5-1,TGCGCCAGCAGCTTTCGGACTAGTAACAATGAGCAGTTCTTC,CASSFRTSNNEQFF
-,TRBJ2-7,TRBD1,TRBV7-2,TGTGCCAGCAGCCTCGACAGGGGGCCCTACGAGCAGTACTTC,CASSLDRGPYEQYF
-,TRBJ2-2,TRBD1,TRBV6-5,TGTGCCAGCAGTCCGGACAGGGCGGGCACCGGGGAGCTGTTTTTT,CASSPDRAGTGELFF
-,TRBJ2-5,TRBD2,TRBV28,TGTGCCAGCAGCAGACTAGCGGACGACCAAGAGACCCAGTACTTC,CASSRLADDQETQYF
-,TRBJ1-1,-,TRBV7-2,TGTGCCAGCAGCCCTAATCTTCGGGGTGAGATCACTGAAGCTTTCTTT,CASSPNLRGEITEAFF
-,TRBJ2-2,TRBD1,TRBV9,TGTGCCAGCAGCGTACAGGGGGCGCCGACCGGGGAGCTGTTTTTT,CASSVQGAPTGELFF
-,TRBJ2-1,-,TRBV29-1,TGCAGCGTTGATACCTCCTCCTACAATGAGCAGTTCTTC,CSVDTSSYNEQFF
-,TRBJ2-1,TRBD2,TRBV5-1,TGCGCCAGCAGCTCTAGCGGGGGAACCTACAATGAGCAGTTCTTC,CASSSSGGTYNEQFF
-,TRBJ2-1,TRBD2,TRBV7-8,TGTGCCAGCAGCTTAGCGGTGGGGACTAGCGGCTACAATGAGCAGTTCTTC,CASSLAVGTSGYNEQFF
-,TRBJ1-5,-,TRBV28,TGTGCCAGCACAGCGACAGTATATCAGCCCCAGCATTTT,CASTATVYQPQHF
-,TRBJ2-1,TRBD2,TRBV19,TGTGCCAGTAGTAGGGGACTACCTTTGAGCGATGAGCAGTTCTTC,CASSRGLPLSDEQFF
-,TRBJ1-4,-,TRBV6-1,TGTGCCAGCAGTGAAGGCCCCGTGGGGCCCGGTAATGAAAAACTGTTTTTT,CASSEGPVGPGNEKLFF
once,TRBJ2-7,-,TRBV28,TGTGCCAGCAGTTTCCCCAGGGGCTACGAGCAGTACTTC,CASSFPRGYEQYF
-,TRBJ1-3,-,TRBV7-2,TGTGCCAGCAGCCCGGACTGGCTCTCTGGAAACACCATATATTTT,CASSPDWLSGNTIYF
-,TRBJ2-1,-,TRBV29-1,TGCAGCGTTGACGGGTTAAAAAACAATGAGCAGTTCTTC,CSVDGLKNNEQFF
-,TRBJ1-2,-,TRBV2,TGTGCCAGCAGTAACAGGGTATCTAACTATGGCTACACCTTC,CASSNRVSNYGYTF
-,TRBJ2-3,-,TRBV7-3,TGTGCCAGCAGCTTAAACGGGGCAGATACGCAGTATTTT,CASSLNGADTQYF
-,TRBJ1-3,-,TRBV7-8,TGTGCCAGCAGCTTAGTGGTTGCGGTCTCTGGAAACACCATATATTTT,CASSLVVAVSGNTIYF
many,TRBJ2-7,TRBD2,TRBV29-1,TGCAGCGTTGAGGGGGACTACTCCTACGAGCAGTACTTC,CSVEGDYSYEQYF
-,TRBJ2-1,TRBD2,TRBV5-4,TGTGCCAGCAGCCGGACTAGCGGGAGATCTGGTGAGCAGTTCTTC,CASSRTSGRSGEQFF
-,TRBJ2-3,TRBD1,TRBV7-2,TGTGCCAGCAGCCAAGGACAGGGGAGCACAGATACGCAGTATTTT,CASSQGQGSTDTQYF
-,TRBJ2-2,TRBD2,TRBV19,TGTGCCAGTAGTATCAGGACTAGCGGGACCGGGGAGCTGTTTTTT,CASSIRTSGTGELFF
-,TRBJ1-1,-,TRBV29-1,TGCAGCGTTGAAGACGGGTTGAACACTGAAGCTTTCTTT,CSVEDGLNTEAFF
-,TRBJ2-7,-,TRBV20-1,TGCAGTGCCCTAGACGGCTACGAGCAGTACTTC,CSALDGYEQYF
-,TRBJ2-7,-,TRBV6-6,TGTGCCAGCAGCTCTTCGGGCGAGCAGTACTTC,CASSSSGEQYF
-,TRBJ1-4,-,TRBV7-2,TGTGCCAGCAGCTTAGGTTCCGCAACTAATGAAAAACTGTTTTTT,CASSLGSATNEKLFF
once,TRBJ2-3,-,TRBV25-1,TGTGCCAGCAGTGAAGACAGGAAGACCACAGATACGCAGTATTTT,CASSEDRKTTDTQYF
few,TRBJ2-7,-,TRBV4-2,TGTGCCAGCAGCCAAGATGAGAATTACTCCTACGAGCAGTACTTC,CASSQDENYSYEQYF
-,TRBJ2-7,TRBD2,TRBV7-2,TGTGCCAGCAGCTTAGGGCCGGGTGGAGCGGGATACGAGCAGTACTTC,CASSLGPGGAGYEQYF
many,TRBJ1-1,-,TRBV18,TGTGCCAGCACTCCAGAAGGGTTGAACACTGAAGCTTTCTTT,CASTPEGLNTEAFF
-,TRBJ2-7,TRBD1,TRBV7-6,TGTGCCAGCAGCCCAGGACAGGGAGGAGGGGTCTACGAGCAGTACTTC,CASSPGQGGGVYEQYF
-,TRBJ2-1,TRBD2,TRBV29-1,TGCAGCGTTGACCTTGGGGGGGGAGGGTTGTTCTTC,CSVDLGGGGLFF
many,TRBJ2-7,TRBD2,TRBV5-6,TGTGCCAGCAGCTTAGGGACTAGCGTCTACGAGCAGTACTTC,CASSLGTSVYEQYF
-,TRBJ2-5,-,TRBV7-3,TGTGCCAGCAGCTCCACCGACTCGGGGAAGCAGTACTTC,CASSSTDSGKQYF
-,TRBJ1-3,-,TRBV9,TGTGCCAGCTCCCTGCGGGACTCTGGAAACACCATATATTTT,CASSLRDSGNTIYF
-,TRBJ2-7,-,TRBV11-2,TGTGCCAGCAGCCCTCTAGCGACTTACGAGCAGTACTTC,CASSPLATYEQYF
-,TRBJ2-7,-,TRBV27,TGTGCCAGCAGTTTAGGGGGGAGAGGCTACGAGCAGTACTTC,CASSLGGRGYEQYF
-,TRBJ1-3,TRBD1,TRBV4-1,TGCGCCAGCAGCGACCCCAGGGGGAAGGGTGGAAACACCATATATTTT,CASSDPRGKGGNTIYF
-,TRBJ2-1,-,TRBV4-1,TGCGCCAGCAGCCAAGTTCCCGGGGCGGAATACAATGAGCAGTTCTTC,CASSQVPGAEYNEQFF
-,TRBJ2-2,-,TRBV6-1,TGTGCCAGCAGTGAAAAACGAGTTCCCACCGGGGAGCTGTTTTTT,CASSEKRVPTGELFF
-,TRBJ2-3,TRBD2,TRBV7-2,TGTGCCAGCAGCCGGACTAGCGGGGACACAGATACGCAGTATTTT,CASSRTSGDTDTQYF